This TCR beta chain was recovered during a study of T cell responses to AZD1222 COVID-19 vaccine. Overall study results and limits: Repertoire sampling occurred only after the peak T cell response. Nearly half of spike-specific TCRs reportedly target variant regions that are unmutated in the B.1.351 and B.1.1.7 variants. White British donors predominated, females outnumbered males, and clonal diversity was possibly underestimated. Spike-specific TCR repertoires showed rising breadth and depth after two AZD1222 doses.

A word on this clone: Antigen: not known.

The CDR3 length is 14 residues. Germline lookup yields CDR1 MDHEN and CDR2 SYDVKM. Trimming at V came to 1 base and at J to 7 bases, leaving 3 bases not matched to a gene. Produced via immunoSEQ multiplex PCR; TCRdb's table is partial and in-frame only. This repertoire shows about 79,000 clones, about 84% found once; its top ten account for around 20%. The chain recombines TRBV28 with TRBJ1-2, with TRBD1 identical over 10 bases. The source of this sequence is an adult in good health. The sample in question was peripheral blood, obtained on day 0 of AZD1222 vaccination. The CDR3 coding sequence is TGTGCCAGCAGTTTATTGGGGACAGGGGCTGGCTACACCTTC. This sequence encodes CASSLLGTGAGYTF.